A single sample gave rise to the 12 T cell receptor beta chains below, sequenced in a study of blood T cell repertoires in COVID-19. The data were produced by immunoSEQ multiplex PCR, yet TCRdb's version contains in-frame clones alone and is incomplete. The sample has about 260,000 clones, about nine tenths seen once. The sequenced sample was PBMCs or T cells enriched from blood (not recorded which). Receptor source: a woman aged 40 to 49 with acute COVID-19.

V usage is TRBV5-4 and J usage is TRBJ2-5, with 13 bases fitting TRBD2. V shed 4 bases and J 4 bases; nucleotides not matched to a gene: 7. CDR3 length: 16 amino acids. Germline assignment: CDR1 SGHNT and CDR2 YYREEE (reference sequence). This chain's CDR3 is CASSRRLAGGGETQYF. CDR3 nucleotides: TGTGCCAGCAGCCGACGACTAGCGGGAGGCGGAGAGACCCAGTACTTC.

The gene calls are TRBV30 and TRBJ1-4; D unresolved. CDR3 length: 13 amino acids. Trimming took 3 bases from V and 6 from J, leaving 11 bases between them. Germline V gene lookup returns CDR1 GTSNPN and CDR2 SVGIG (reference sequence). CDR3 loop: CAWRQLVDEKLFF. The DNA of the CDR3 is TGTGCCTGGAGGCAACTAGTAGATGAAAAACTGTTTTTT.

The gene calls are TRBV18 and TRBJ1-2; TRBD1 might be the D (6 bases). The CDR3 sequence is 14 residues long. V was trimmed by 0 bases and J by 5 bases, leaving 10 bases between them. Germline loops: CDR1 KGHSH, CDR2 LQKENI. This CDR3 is CASSPPGAPYGYTF. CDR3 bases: TGTGCCAGCTCACCACCGGGGGCCCCGTATGGCTACACCTTC. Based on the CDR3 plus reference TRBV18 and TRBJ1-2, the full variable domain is NAGVMQNPRHLVRRRGQEARLRCSPMKGHSHVYWYRQLPEEGLKFMVYLQKENIIDESGMPKERFSAEFPKEGPSILRIQQVVRGDSAAYFCASSPPGAPYGYTFGSGTRLTVV.

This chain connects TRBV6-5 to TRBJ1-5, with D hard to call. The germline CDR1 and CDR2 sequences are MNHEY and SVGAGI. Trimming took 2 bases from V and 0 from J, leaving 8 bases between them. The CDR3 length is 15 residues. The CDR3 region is CASSYTGNSNQPQHF. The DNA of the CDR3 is TGTGCCAGCAGTTACACCGGGAATAGCAATCAGCCCCAGCATTTT.

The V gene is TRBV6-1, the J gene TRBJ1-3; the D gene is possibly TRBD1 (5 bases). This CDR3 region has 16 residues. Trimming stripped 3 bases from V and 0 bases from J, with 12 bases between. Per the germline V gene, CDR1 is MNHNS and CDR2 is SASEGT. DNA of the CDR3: TGTGCCAGCAGTGAGCTCGGGGGAAGCTCTGGAAACACCATATATTTT. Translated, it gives CASSELGGSSGNTIYF.

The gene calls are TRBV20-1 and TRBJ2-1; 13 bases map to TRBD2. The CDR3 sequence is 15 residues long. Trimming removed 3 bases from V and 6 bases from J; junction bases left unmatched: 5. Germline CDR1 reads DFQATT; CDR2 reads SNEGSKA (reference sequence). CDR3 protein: CSASGLAGARNEQFF. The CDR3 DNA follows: TGCAGTGCTAGTGGACTAGCGGGAGCCCGCAATGAGCAGTTCTTC.

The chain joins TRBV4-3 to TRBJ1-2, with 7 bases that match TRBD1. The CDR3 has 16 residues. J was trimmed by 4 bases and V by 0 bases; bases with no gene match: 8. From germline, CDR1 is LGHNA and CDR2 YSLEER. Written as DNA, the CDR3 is TGCGCCAGCAGCCAAGATCTGGCAGGGGGAGGCTATGGCTACACCTTC. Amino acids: CASSQDLAGGGYGYTF.

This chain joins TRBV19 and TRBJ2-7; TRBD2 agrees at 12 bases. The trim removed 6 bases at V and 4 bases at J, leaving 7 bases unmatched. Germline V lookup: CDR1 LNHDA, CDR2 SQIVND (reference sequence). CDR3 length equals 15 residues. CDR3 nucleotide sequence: TGTGCCAGTAGGCCGAGACTAGCGGGAGAATACGAGCAGTACTTC. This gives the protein CASRPRLAGEYEQYF. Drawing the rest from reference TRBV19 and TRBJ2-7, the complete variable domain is DGGITQSPKYLFRKEGQNVTLSCEQNLNHDAMYWYRQDPGQGLRLIYYSQIVNDFQKGDIAEGYSVSREKKESFPLTVTSAQKNPTAFYLCASRPRLAGEYEQYFGPGTRLTVT.

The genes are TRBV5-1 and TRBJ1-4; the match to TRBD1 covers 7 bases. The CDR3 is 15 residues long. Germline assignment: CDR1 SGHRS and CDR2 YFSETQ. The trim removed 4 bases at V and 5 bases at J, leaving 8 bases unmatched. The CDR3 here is CASSEGQQVNEKLFF. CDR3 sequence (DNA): TGCGCCAGCAGCGAGGGACAGCAAGTAAATGAAAAACTGTTTTTT.

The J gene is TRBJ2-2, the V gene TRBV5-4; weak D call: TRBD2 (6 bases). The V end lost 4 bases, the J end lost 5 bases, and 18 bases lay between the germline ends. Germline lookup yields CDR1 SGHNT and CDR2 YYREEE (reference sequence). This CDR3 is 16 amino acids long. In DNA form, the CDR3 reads TGTGCCAGCAGCCGGGACCGGGCGGGGTGGACCGGGGAGCTGTTTTTT. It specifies CASSRDRAGWTGELFF.

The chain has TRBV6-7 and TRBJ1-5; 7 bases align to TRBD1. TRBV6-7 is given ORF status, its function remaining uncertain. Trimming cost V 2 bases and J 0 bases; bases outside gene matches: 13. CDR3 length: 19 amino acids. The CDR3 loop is CASSYIRITGDYSNQPQHF. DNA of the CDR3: TGTGCCAGCAGTTACATAAGAATAACAGGGGATTATAGCAATCAGCCCCAGCATTTT.

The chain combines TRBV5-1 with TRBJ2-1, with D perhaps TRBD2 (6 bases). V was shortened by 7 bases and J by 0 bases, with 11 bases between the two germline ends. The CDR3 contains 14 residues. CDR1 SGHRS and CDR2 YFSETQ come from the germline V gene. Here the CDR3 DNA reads TGCGCCAGCTCTTTAGCGGCCTCCTACAATGAGCAGTTCTTC. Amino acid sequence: CASSLAASYNEQFF.